The 2 T cell receptor beta chains below come from one sample, sequenced in a study of cytomegalovirus exposure and HLA in healthy donors. In the PCR, 60 Vbeta and 13 Jbeta primers were used. Sequenced by immunoSEQ multiplex PCR; TCRdb stores in-frame clones only, minus some. The sample contains some 130,000 clones, approximately 70% of which appear only once. Sequenced sample: PBMCs. These TCRs come from a human donor in good health.

This chain joins TRBV5-4 and TRBJ2-1; 12 bases agree with TRBD2. CDR3 length: 15 residues. Trimming at V came to 5 bases and at J to 0 bases, leaving 0 bases not matched to a gene. The V gene's germline CDR1 is SGHNT and CDR2 YYREEE (reference sequence). The CDR3 nucleotides read TGTGCCAGCAGGACTAGCGGGAGCTCCTACAATGAGCAGTTCTTC. This encodes CASRTSGSSYNEQFF.

This chain joins TRBV7-8 and TRBJ2-7; D uncertain. Germline V gene data show CDR1 as SGHVS and CDR2 as FQNEAQ. The CDR3 consists of 11 residues. V was clipped by 2 bases and J by 3 bases, with 2 bases between them. CDR3 sequence reads: CASSLRYEQYF. In nucleotides, the CDR3 is TGTGCCAGCAGCTTACGCTACGAGCAGTACTTC.